This T cell receptor beta chain was identified in a study of patients and donors after allogeneic stem cell transplantation. Each CDR3 protein gets one entry after TCRdb re-called the RT-PCR reads with MiXCR. The table records 150,000 to 200,000 distinct CDR3 sequences, approximately 31% of them present only once. This clonotype has only a few counts. Sequenced: blood, either unsorted or a sorted T cell fraction (not recorded which). The TCR was taken from a human donor who was either an allogeneic HSCT recipient or a stem cell or donor lymphocyte infusion donor (not recorded which). It is not recorded whose cells these are; they may come from a transplant donor.

CDR3 in amino acids: CSAPGLAIYNEQFF. As DNA, the CDR3 is TGCAGTGCTCCGGGACTAGCGATCTACAATGAGCAGTTCTTC. V and J are TRBV20-1 and TRBJ2-1; 10 bases match TRBD2. The V segment lost 5 bases and the J segment 3 bases; nucleotides outside the gene matches: 4. CDR3 length: 14 residues. The germline gives CDR1 DFQATT, CDR2 SNEGSKA (reference sequence).